Listed here are 4 T cell receptor beta chains from one sample, sequenced in a study of cytomegalovirus exposure and HLA in healthy donors. Some clones are missing from TCRdb's copy, which holds only in-frame ones; the method was immunoSEQ multiplex PCR. The table includes approximately 140,000 clones, approximately 86% detected once. Input material: PBMCs. The source is a woman under 30 in good health and CMV-seropositive.

The chain carries TRBV5-4 and TRBJ2-2; D is ambiguous. The CDR3 length is 12 residues. Germline values: CDR1 SGHNT, CDR2 YYREEE (reference sequence). V gave up 1 base and J gave up 8 bases, with 6 bases separating them. As DNA, the CDR3 is TGTGCCAGCAGCTTGAACCTAGGGGAGCTGTTTTTT. It yields the protein CASSLNLGELFF. Drawing the rest from reference TRBV5-4 and TRBJ2-2, the complete variable domain is ETGVTQSPTHLIKTRGQQVTLRCSSQSGHNTVSWYQQALGQGPQFIFQYYREEENGRGNFPPRFSGLQFPNYSSELNVNALELDDSALYLCASSLNLGELFFGEGSRLTVL.

Comment on this clone: The identical CDR3 is also encoded by other nucleotide sequences in the sample. The rearrangement joins TRBV18 to TRBJ2-7; perhaps TRBD1 as D (6 bases). Germline V gene lookup returns CDR1 KGHSH and CDR2 LQKENI. This CDR3 is built from 14 residues. V was clipped by 2 bases and J by 1 base, with 9 bases between them. DNA of the CDR3: TGTGCCAGCTCACCAGGGCAGGGGTCCTACGAGCAGTACTTC. It encodes CASSPGQGSYEQYF.

The CDR3, as DNA: TGTGCCACAAAAGCCGGGACAGGGTACCACGAGCAGTACTTC. Translation: CATKAGTGYHEQYF. The rearrangement links TRBV2 to TRBJ2-7; the match to TRBD1 covers 9 bases. The trim removed 10 bases at V and 5 bases at J, leaving 12 bases unmatched. Per the germline V gene, CDR1 is SNHLY and CDR2 is FYNNEI. The CDR3 runs to 14 residues.

This clone was picked up one time. The rearrangement joins TRBV7-3 to TRBJ2-3; weak D call: TRBD1 (5 bases). Trimming stripped 0 bases from V and 3 bases from J, with 10 bases between. This CDR3 is built from 15 residues. Germline loops: CDR1 SGHTA, CDR2 FQGTGA. The CDR3 protein is CASSLTGDRTDTQYF. The CDR3 DNA sequence: TGTGCCAGCAGCTTAACCGGTGACAGAACAGATACGCAGTATTTT.